Listed here is a single T cell receptor beta chain. Its antigen is not known. Each CDR3 protein is one row after TCRdb ran MiXCR on the RT-PCR reads. Here the sample spans approximately 500,000 distinct CDR3 sequences, roughly 15% being singletons. The sample belongs to a study of response to subunit inactivated influenza vaccine. The V gene end was trimmed by 2 bases and the J gene end by 2 bases; junction bases not matched to a gene: 4. Germline V gene lookup returns CDR1 SQVTM and CDR2 ANQGSEA. The CDR3 covers 14 residues. Overall study results and limits: Few additional T cells are recruited per seasonal influenza vaccination, authors suggested.

V and J are TRBV29-1 and TRBJ2-3, with 7 bases matching TRBD2. The sequence derives from a man aged 50-60 years who received an inactivated influenza vaccine. Sequenced here: PBMCs from blood, sampled 11 to 12 days after vaccination. The CDR3 DNA reads TGCAGCGTTGAACGGACTAGACCCACAGATACGCAGTATTTT. As protein: CSVERTRPTDTQYF.